Sequencing of this T cell receptor (beta chain) was carried out in a study of blood T cell repertoires in COVID-19. Turning to the study itself: Acute and convalescent COVID-19 samples came from the United States, Italy and Spain.

Study processing details: Counts of nucleated cells, estimated from reference gene primer amplification, were obtained. TCRdb's copy holds only in-frame clones and misses some; the assay was immunoSEQ multiplex PCR. V, J and clone size reflect that table, while D and trimming were determined from the DNA. This table has some 70,000 clones, 80% to 95% appearing once. One Seattle source followed patients from active infection through their disease course. The source is a man in his forties or fifties with COVID-19, enrolled during active disease. Sequenced input: peripheral blood.

CDR3 DNA sequence: TGTGCCAGCAGCCTGGGACAGGTTCGCTACAATGAGCAGTTCTTC. It translates to CASSLGQVRYNEQFF. V gene TRBV6-5 combines with J gene TRBJ2-1; 8 positions agree with TRBD1. Germline lookup yields CDR1 MNHEY and CDR2 SVGAGI. CDR3 size: 15 residues. Trimming at V came to 6 bases and at J to 3 bases, leaving 7 bases not matched to a gene.